The sequence of this TCR beta chain was determined in a study of blood T cell repertoires in COVID-19 (dated by TCRdb to 2018 to 2021). For context, the study as a whole: Samples covering the acute and convalescent phases of COVID-19 were provided by collaborators in the United States, Italy and Spain. Deeply sampled blood TCRbeta repertoires from subjects exposed to, actively infected with, or recovered from COVID-19 were included in the dataset. Where available, HLA class I and class II types were obtained from metadata supplied by the sample provider rather than from assay-based typing. A de-identified subject ID, COVID-19 status, age in years and sex were almost always included in the sample metadata. Samples came from the ongoing ImmuneRACE study (first 160 participants) plus 1,254 subjects from 6 global collaborators. The prospective study material was composed of cDNA or gDNA derived from T cells, B-cell-depleted T cells, or PBMCs. The repertoires were made available in a free public database intended to serve as a resource for research on the immune response to SARS-CoV-2.

This clone was detected only a few times. Its antigen target is currently unknown. There are no base qualities to consult, and no much larger clone falls within one base. On the study overall, not on this receptor specifically: How much clinical and demographic metadata was included differed by source and by participant, and the metadata was provided uncurated.

TCRbeta CDR3 regions were amplified from genomic DNA by means of the immunoSEQ Assay, a bias-controlled multiplex PCR. In the source study's methods: Within the assay, amplification of reference gene primers was used to estimate how many nucleated cells each sample contained. Sequence reads were collapsed and filtered to measure the absolute abundance of every unique TCRbeta CDR3 rearrangement. Productive Simpson clonality was computed per sample as the square root of Simpson's diversity index over productive rearrangements. TCRdb limited this immuneACCESS table to in-frame rearrangements with V and J called. A share of clones is missing; checked studies link under half to unresolved V genes, and the rest is unexplained. V, J and clone size reflect that table, while D and trimming were determined from the DNA. The sample table lists 300,000 or so clones, approximately 88% of them with a count of one. The ten largest clonotypes hold 6.9% of the sample.

Another Seattle source contributed samples from volunteer blood donors who had recovered from COVID-19. Collaborating institutions collected whole blood in K2EDTA tubes following their own protocols. For TCRbeta analysis, collaborators shipped samples in one of three forms: frozen whole blood, isolated PBMCs, or DNA extracted from either of those sample types. Cut back by 0 bases and 7 bases, the V and J ends lie 11 bases apart. The CDR3 has 15 amino acids, counting the end cysteine and phenylalanine. The sequence is cut down to CDR3 DNA, 45 bases in frame from base 1. The germline V gene (reference sequence) gives CDR1 as SGHKS and CDR2 as YYEKEE.

The sequence is built from TRBV5-5 and TRBJ1-6; the D gene lacks a confident call. Sequenced input: peripheral blood. This clonotype originated in a woman in her twenties or thirties who had recovered from COVID-19. The CDR3 has the sequence CASSLEGPGNSPLHF. The nucleotide sequence reads TGTGCCAGCAGCTTGGAAGGCCCCGGGAATTCACCCCTCCACTTT.